The sample holds many counts of the clone carrying this T cell receptor (beta chain). The sample is drawn from a study of regulatory T cells in long-lasting Graves disease. This sample's time point: newly diagnosed GD, antithyroid drugs for less than 3 months. The TCR library was made from RNA that had been extracted from PBMCs in TRIzol. The CDR3 is 15 residues long. V was trimmed by 5 bases and J by 0 bases, leaving 14 bases between them. Combining iRepertoire HTBI primers with Arm-PCR of CDR3 regions, the authors built TCR beta libraries. TCRdb reprocessed the multiplex PCR reads with MiXCR, giving one entry per CDR3 protein. Of more than 300,000 distinct CDR3 sequences in the sample, approximately 12% were seen once. These same records also appear under a second study, on T cells in Graves' hyperthyroidism and ophthalmopathy.

This sequence originates from a woman aged 18-29 years with Graves disease. V usage is TRBV12-3 or TRBV12-4 and J usage is TRBJ2-7; a possible D gene is TRBD2 (6 bases). This sample comprised peripheral blood mononuclear cells (PBMCs), obtained at new diagnosis, from a patient treated with antithyroid drugs. CDR3: CASSPAGSSSYEQYF. CDR3 nucleotide sequence: TGTGCCAGCAGTCCGGCGGGGTCGAGCTCCTACGAGCAGTACTTC.